The present TCR beta chain was sequenced within a study of human T cells and chemical hapten exposure. Study as a whole: The study traced per-sample TCR yield variation mainly to small differences in pooled library volumes. Study conclusions and caveats: After DPC sensitization, TCRs above 1 in 1000 frequency showed no change.

Turning to this clonotype: Its antigen is still unknown.

Germline CDR1 is DFQATT and CDR2 is SNEGSKA (reference sequence). This CDR3 is built from 15 residues. The J segment lost 7 bases and the V segment lost 6 bases, leaving 17 bases of the junction unmatched. Blood, whole and unfractionated, served as the source for total RNA extraction. During construction of the library, unique molecular identifiers were attached to individual cDNA molecules for quantitative, reproducible TCR counting. TCRdb passed the 5' RACE reads through MiXCR, listing each CDR3 protein once. The sample comprises under 150,000 distinct CDR3 sequences, roughly a fifth of which are singletons, and around 2.8% rests with the top ten.

This sequence joins TRBV20-1 and TRBJ2-7; TRBD1 agrees at 8 bases. This TCR derives from a human donor in good health. The CDR3 here is CSARGQGGAVREQYF. For the CDR3, the DNA is TGCAGTGCCAGGGGGCAGGGGGGCGCGGTGCGGGAGCAGTACTTC.